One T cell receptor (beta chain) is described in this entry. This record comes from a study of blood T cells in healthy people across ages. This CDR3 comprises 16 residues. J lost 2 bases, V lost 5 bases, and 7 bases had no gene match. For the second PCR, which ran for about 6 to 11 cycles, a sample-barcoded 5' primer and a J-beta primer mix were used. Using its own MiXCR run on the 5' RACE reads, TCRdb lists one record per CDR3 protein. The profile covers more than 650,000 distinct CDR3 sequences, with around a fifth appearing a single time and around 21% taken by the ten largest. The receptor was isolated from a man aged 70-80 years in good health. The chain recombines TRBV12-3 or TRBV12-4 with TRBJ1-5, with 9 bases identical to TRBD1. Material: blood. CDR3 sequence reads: CASSPGQGKGNQPQHF. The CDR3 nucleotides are TGTGCCAGCAGTCCTGGACAGGGGAAGGGCAATCAGCCCCAGCATTTT.